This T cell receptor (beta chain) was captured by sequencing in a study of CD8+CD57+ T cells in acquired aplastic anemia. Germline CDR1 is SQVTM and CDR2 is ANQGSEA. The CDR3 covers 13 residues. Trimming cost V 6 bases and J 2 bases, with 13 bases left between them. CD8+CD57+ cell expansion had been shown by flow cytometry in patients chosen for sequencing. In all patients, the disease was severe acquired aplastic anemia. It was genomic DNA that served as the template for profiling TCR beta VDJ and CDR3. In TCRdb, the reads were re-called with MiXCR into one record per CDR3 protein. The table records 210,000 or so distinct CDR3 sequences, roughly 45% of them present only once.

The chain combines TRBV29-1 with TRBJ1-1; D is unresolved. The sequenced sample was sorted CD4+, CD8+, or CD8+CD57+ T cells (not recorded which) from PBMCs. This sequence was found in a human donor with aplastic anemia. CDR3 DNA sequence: TGCAGCGTAAACACAATCATTAACACTGAAGCTTTCTTT. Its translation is CSVNTIINTEAFF.